This T cell receptor (beta chain) was found in a study of neurological immune-mediated disorders. Regarding the study as a whole: The highest TCR clonal expansion occurred in HTLV-1-associated myelopathy; multiple sclerosis fell below healthy controls. Private repertoires in all groups were suggested by the absence of shared CDR3 amino acid sequences among expanded clones across subjects.

This clonotype was counted at least ten times. Its antigen remains unknown. CDR3 length: 15 amino acids. After removal of 3 bases from V and 3 bases from J, the junction contained 5 bases not matched to a gene. Germline V gene lookup returns CDR1 LGHDT and CDR2 YNNKEL (reference sequence). The cDNA came from 5'RACE with 10-nucleotide random UMIs. TCRdb itself ran the 5' RACE reads through MiXCR, one entry per CDR3 protein. The sample comprises some 47,000 distinct CDR3 sequences, around 6% of which are singletons, and about 0.54% rests with the top ten. Material for sequencing was CD4+ T cells from blood. This receptor was taken from a woman aged 40 to 50 in good health. The chain joins TRBV3-1 to TRBJ2-1; 7 bases fit TRBD2. The CDR3: CASSQRGGGYNEQFF. In nucleotides, the CDR3 is TGTGCCAGCAGCCAGAGGGGCGGGGGCTACAATGAGCAGTTCTTC.